Listed here are 10 T cell receptor beta chains from one sample, sequenced in a study of blood T cells in healthy people across ages (dated by TCRdb to between 2015 and 2016). The library came from 5' RACE. Sequencing relied on an Illumina HiSeq 2500. A second roughly 6 to 12 cycle PCR used a sample-barcoded 5' primer and a J-beta primer mix. TCRdb cleaned the public reads at Q25 with fastp, built clones with MiXCR and kept in-frame beta chains. Rows are combined by CDR3 protein, so each entry shows the most common genes and DNA. This sample holds 550,000 to 700,000 distinct CDR3 sequences; 27% were observed only once. Less than 20% of the sample is taken by the ten largest. The sequencing sample was made of blood. The receptor set was obtained from a woman between 70 and 85 years old in good health.

The chain links TRBV7-2 to TRBJ2-7, with 12 bases lining up with TRBD2. The CDR3 is 17 amino acids. Germline CDR1 reads SGHTA; CDR2 reads FQGNSA. Germline trimming cut 3 bases from V and 1 base from J; bases unmatched to any gene: 7. DNA for the CDR3: TGTGCCAGCAGCTTCCTGACTAGCGGGAGTAGGTCCTACGAGCAGTACTTC. This sequence encodes CASSFLTSGSRSYEQYF. The entire variable domain, with the rest obtained from reference TRBV7-2 and TRBJ2-7, is as follows: GAGVSQSPSNKVTEKGKDVELRCDPISGHTALYWYRQSLGQGLEFLIYFQGNSAPDKSGLPSDRFSAERTGGSVSTLTIQRTQQEDSAVYLCASSFLTSGSRSYEQYFGPGTRLTVT.

The sample holds a few counts of this clonotype. The V and J genes are TRBV4-2 and TRBJ2-5, with a tentative D call TRBD2 (5 bases). V lost 2 bases and J lost 7, with 11 bases in between. CDR1 is LGHNA, CDR2 YNFKEQ, per germline. The CDR3 has 13 residues. This CDR3 is CASSQTREGTQYF. CDR3 nucleotide sequence: TGTGCCAGCAGCCAAACTAGAGAGGGGACCCAGTACTTC.

This chain joins TRBV10-3 and TRBJ1-1, with a tentative D call TRBD1 (5 bases). Germline loops: CDR1 ENHRY, CDR2 SYGVKD. V lost 8 bases, J lost 5 bases, and 15 bases lay in between. The CDR3 has 13 residues. CDR3 nucleotide sequence: TGTGCCATCCAAACTCAGGGAGGAACTGAAGCTTTCTTT. Translating it yields CAIQTQGGTEAFF.

This clonotype appeared once. The chain links TRBV7-2 to TRBJ2-7; 9 bases map to TRBD1. The CDR3 loop spans 15 amino acids. Unmatched junction bases numbered 4, after V lost 1 base and J lost 3 bases. Germline V gene lookup returns CDR1 SGHTA and CDR2 FQGNSA. The CDR3 coding sequence is TGTGCCAGCAGCTTAGTGGGACAGGGAAGCTACGAGCAGTACTTC. It codes for CASSLVGQGSYEQYF.

The chain carries TRBV9 and TRBJ1-2, with D unresolved. V was shortened by 0 bases and J by 6 bases, with 9 bases between the two germline ends. The CDR3 has 13 amino acids. CDR1 and CDR2 (germline): SGDLS, YYNGEE. The chain's CDR3 is CASSVGSWDGYTF. The CDR3 DNA reads as TGTGCCAGCAGCGTAGGAAGCTGGGATGGCTACACCTTC.

The J gene is TRBJ2-5, the V gene TRBV20-1; D call uncertain. The end of the DNA aligns better with TRBJ2-7, so the J call may be wrong. CDR1 and CDR2 (germline): DFQATT, SNEGSKA (reference sequence). The CDR3 totals 15 residues. CDR3 bases: TGCAGTGCTAGAGATTCCGGTCTGGCCTCCTACGAGCAGTACTTC. Protein sequence: CSARDSGLASYEQYF.

The V gene is TRBV7-2, the J gene TRBJ2-1, with TRBD1 as a possible D gene (6 bases). This CDR3 has 17 amino acids. The V and J ends lost 1 base and 2 bases respectively, with 15 bases between them. Germline-derived CDR1 and CDR2 are SGHTA and FQGNSA. The CDR3 nucleotides read TGTGCCAGCAGCTTAGTGGCCAGGGGACCTCCCTACAATGAGCAGTTCTTC. It specifies CASSLVARGPPYNEQFF.

This chain's CDR3 is CASSKEVGIPSNQPQHF. The CDR3 DNA reads TGTGCCAGCAGCAAAGAAGTGGGCATCCCAAGCAATCAGCCCCAGCATTTT. The rearrangement links TRBV21-1 to TRBJ1-5. TRBV21-1 is a listed pseudogene. The CDR3 covers 17 residues.

In its sample, this clonotype was seen a few times. The chain links TRBV7-6 to TRBJ2-7; D is ambiguous. The CDR3 is 17 residues long. Trimming took off 4 bases at V and 3 bases at J, with 22 bases between the two ends. Germline V gives CDR1 SGHVS, CDR2 FNYEAQ. CDR3 in amino acids: CASSYRPLDTPIYEQYF. CDR3 nucleotide sequence: TGTGCCAGCAGCTACCGGCCTCTAGACACGCCAATCTACGAGCAGTACTTC. The complete variable domain, with remaining parts taken from reference TRBV7-6 and TRBJ2-7, reads GAGVSQSPRYKVTKRGQDVALRCDPISGHVSLYWYRQALGQGPEFLTYFNYEAQQDKSGLPNDRFSAERPEGSISTLTIQRTEQRDSAMYRCASSYRPLDTPIYEQYFGPGTRLTVT.

In its sample, this clonotype was seen a few times. This chain joins TRBV7-3 and TRBJ2-1; D is perhaps TRBD1 or TRBD2 (5 bases each). Trimming shortened V by 2 bases and J by 2 bases, and 10 bases separated the two germline ends. The CDR3 loop spans 15 amino acids. The germline gives CDR1 SGHTA, CDR2 FQGTGA. The chain's CDR3 is CASSLDGAPYNEQFF. The CDR3 DNA follows: TGTGCCAGCAGCTTAGACGGGGCACCCTACAATGAGCAGTTCTTC.